Following are 21 T cell receptor beta chains from one sample sequenced in a study of CD8+ T cells in alopecia areata (dated 2018 in TCRdb). The sample's time point label is to be understood as: less than five weeks on oral tofacitinib. According to the study, the label for this sample's treatment or condition signals: oral pan-JAK inhibitor, 5-10 mg twice daily. Library preparation used the immunoSEQ multiplex PCR assay. RNA was extracted from all samples and reverse transcribed into cDNA, which served as template for TCR sequencing. TCRdb's version of the immuneACCESS table is confined to in-frame rearrangements and falls short of the full clone set. An unresolved V gene accounts for under half of the shortfall where checked; the remainder is of unknown origin. The table for this sample lists about 200,000 clones; 60% of them were counted only once. Around 3% of the sample goes to the ten largest clones.

This sample comprised CD4+ T cells sorted from blood, obtained at week 4, from a patient treated with tofacitinib. The receptor set was obtained from a human donor with alopecia areata.

The chain employs TRBV7-2 and TRBJ2-7; TRBD1 agrees at 7 bases. CDR1 is SGHTA and CDR2 is FQGNSA in the germline V gene. The CDR3 sequence is 17 residues long. Losses at the gene ends were 5 bases for V and 3 bases for J; bases not matched to a gene: 16. The CDR3 protein is CASSPRQGIQWSYEQYF. The CDR3 nucleotides are TGTGCCAGCAGCCCGCGACAGGGAATTCAGTGGAGCTACGAGCAGTACTTC.

This clone was recorded a few times. This sequence joins TRBV5-1 and TRBJ1-6, with 9 bases that match TRBD1. Trimming removed 4 bases from V and 9 bases from J; junction bases left unmatched: 8. Germline values: CDR1 SGHRS, CDR2 YFSETQ. The CDR3 contains 15 residues. The CDR3 here is CASSLQGAEGSPLHF. CDR3 DNA: TGCGCCAGCAGCCTACAGGGGGCGGAAGGTTCACCCCTCCACTTT.

V is TRBV5-1 and J is TRBJ2-5; TRBD1 matches at 10 bases. There are 14 residues in the CDR3. Germline CDR1 and CDR2: SGHRS and YFSETQ. J lost 5 bases, V lost 4 bases, and 5 bases had no gene match. This CDR3 reads CASSAGTGAETQYF. CDR3 DNA: TGCGCCAGCAGCGCGGGGACAGGGGCGGAGACCCAGTACTTC.

CDR3 sequence reads: CAWRGVLAGGAYNEQFF. As DNA, the CDR3 is TGTGCCTGGAGGGGAGTCCTCGCAGGGGGCGCCTACAATGAGCAGTTCTTC. The chain couples TRBV30 to TRBJ2-1; TRBD1 agrees at 8 bases. Trimming removed 3 bases from V and 2 bases from J; junction bases left unmatched: 12. From germline, CDR1 is GTSNPN and CDR2 SVGIG (reference sequence). The CDR3 runs to 17 residues.

This chain links TRBV29-1 with TRBJ1-3; D not certain. Trimming stripped 0 bases from V and 0 bases from J, with 9 bases between. The CDR3 has 15 amino acids. Germline V CDR1 and CDR2: SQVTM, ANQGSEA. The CDR3 loop reads CSVEDPGGSGNTIYF. CDR3 DNA sequence: TGCAGCGTTGAAGATCCAGGCGGCTCTGGAAACACCATATATTTT. The full variable domain, in which reference TRBV29-1 and TRBJ1-3 provide the parts outside the CDR3, is SAVISQKPSRDICQRGTSLTIQCQVDSQVTMMFWYRQQPGQSLTLIATANQGSEATYESGFVIDKFPISRPNLTFSTLTVSNMSPEDSSIYLCSVEDPGGSGNTIYFGEGSWLTVV.

CDR3 sequence reads: CAWTPGLNYGYTF. DNA for the CDR3: TGTGCCTGGACCCCGGGACTTAACTATGGCTACACCTTC. This rearrangement joins TRBV30 to TRBJ1-2; the D gene is possibly TRBD1 (5 bases). This CDR3 is 13 amino acids long. From germline, CDR1 is GTSNPN and CDR2 SVGIG (reference sequence). V lost 4 bases to trimming and J lost 1 base, with 10 bases between them.

This chain links TRBV30 with TRBJ2-6; weak D call: TRBD1 (5 bases). Between the trimmed V and J ends, which lost 0 bases and 5 bases, there was a span of 14 bases. The CDR3 is 16 residues long. Germline loops: CDR1 GTSNPN, CDR2 SVGIG (reference sequence). In DNA, the CDR3 is TGTGCCTGGAGTGTGCTATCCTCAGGGTGGGCCAACGTCCTGACTTTC. Translation: CAWSVLSSGWANVLTF.

The chain carries TRBV2 and TRBJ2-1; D may be TRBD1 (5 bases). Germline V lookup: CDR1 SNHLY, CDR2 FYNNEI. The CDR3 extends over 16 amino acids. Trimming pared 5 bases from V and 0 bases from J, leaving 14 bases between. This CDR3 is CASSFRQTSSYNEQFF. The DNA for the CDR3 is TGTGCCAGCAGTTTCCGACAGACCAGCTCCTACAATGAGCAGTTCTTC.

This chain joins TRBV6-5 and TRBJ1-1; TRBD1 is a possible D gene (6 bases). This CDR3 region has 12 residues. CDR1 is MNHEY, CDR2 SVGAGI, per germline. The germline V and J ends were trimmed by 4 bases and 12 bases, with 15 bases remaining between them. The CDR3 sequence: CASSFPGQRTFF. Here the CDR3 DNA reads TGTGCCAGCAGTTTTCCGGGACAAAGAACTTTCTTT.

This chain connects TRBV4-1 to TRBJ2-1; D is unclear. V lost 3 bases and J lost 0, with 12 bases in between. Germline CDR1 MGHRA, CDR2 YSYEKL. This CDR3 is 16 amino acids long. The CDR3 DNA follows: TGCGCCAGCAGCCAGGTTGACATACTCTCCTACAATGAGCAGTTCTTC. Amino acids: CASSQVDILSYNEQFF.

The V and J genes are TRBV9 and TRBJ1-2; 8 positions agree with TRBD1. The V gene's germline CDR1 is SGDLS and CDR2 YYNGEE. V was clipped by 4 bases and J by 10 bases; unmatched bases: 6. The CDR3 runs 12 residues. The CDR3 DNA is TGTGCCAGCAGCCCTAGGGACAGGCCCTACACCTTC. It specifies CASSPRDRPYTF.

This clone appeared once. The chain has TRBV30 and TRBJ1-2; tentative D call: TRBD1 (6 bases). Trimming took 0 bases from V and 1 from J, leaving 18 bases between them. CDR3 length equals 17 residues. Germline lookup yields CDR1 GTSNPN and CDR2 SVGIG (reference sequence). CDR3 sequence reads: CAWSVGGQGFGNYGYTF. The CDR3 DNA sequence: TGTGCCTGGAGTGTAGGAGGTCAGGGGTTTGGTAACTATGGCTACACCTTC. Full variable domain (missing parts from reference TRBV30 and TRBJ1-2): SQTIHQWPATLVQPVGSPLSLECTVEGTSNPNLYWYRQAAGRGLQLLFYSVGIGQISSEVPQNLSASRPQDRQFILSSKKLLLSDSGFYLCAWSVGGQGFGNYGYTFGSGTRLTVV.

This chain joins TRBV6-1 and TRBJ2-5, with D perhaps TRBD1 (6 bases). Trimming removed 6 bases from V and 5 bases from J, with 19 bases in between. From germline, CDR1 is MNHNS and CDR2 SASEGT. The CDR3 has 15 residues. The CDR3 bases are TGTGCCAGCAGCGCTGTCCAGGGGCCGGGGGAGACCCAGTACTTC. Translating it yields CASSAVQGPGETQYF.

The V call is TRBV30, the J call TRBJ1-6, with 8 bases matching TRBD1. The CDR3 runs to 13 residues. Trimming at V came to 4 bases and at J to 7 bases, leaving 3 bases not matched to a gene. Germline lookup yields CDR1 GTSNPN and CDR2 SVGIG (reference sequence). CDR3 nucleotide sequence: TGTGCCTGGACTACAGGGGGGAATTCACCCCTCCACTTT. Its protein product is CAWTTGGNSPLHF.

In this sample, this clone turned up once. The rearrangement joins TRBV29-1 to TRBJ2-7, with 8 bases that match TRBD1. CDR1 and CDR2 (germline): SQVTM, ANQGSEA. Trimming took 6 bases from V and 1 from J; bases not matched to a gene: 2. This CDR3 contains 12 residues. CDR3 residues: CSVYRGSYEQYF. The CDR3 DNA is TGCAGCGTGTACAGGGGGTCCTACGAGCAGTACTTC.

CDR3: CASSPPRGQGGYGYTF. CDR3 sequence (DNA): TGTGCCAGCTCACCACCCCGTGGGCAGGGGGGCTATGGCTACACCTTC. The chain couples TRBV18 to TRBJ1-2, with TRBD1 matching over 7 bases. The CDR3 length is 16 residues. The junction had 8 bases not matched to a gene; V was cut back by 0 bases and J by 4 bases. Germline-derived CDR1 and CDR2 are KGHSH and LQKENI.

This chain connects TRBV10-3 to TRBJ2-7; 7 positions agree with TRBD2. Germline-derived CDR1 and CDR2 are ENHRY and SYGVKD. With 8 bases clipped from V and 6 bases from J, the junction kept 7 bases outside the gene matches. The CDR3 totals 12 residues. CDR3 in amino acids: CAIGGRDSEQYF. The CDR3 bases are TGTGCCATCGGGGGGAGGGACTCCGAGCAGTACTTC.

The chain employs TRBV25-1 and TRBJ1-1; D remains unclear. Deletions cut 3 bases from V and 6 bases from J, with 14 bases between. This CDR3 contains 14 residues. CDR1 MGHDK and CDR2 SYGVNS come from the germline V gene. The CDR3 DNA sequence: TGTGCCAGCAGTGATCCAGGATCGGGCTCTGAAGCTTTCTTT. Protein sequence: CASSDPGSGSEAFF.

The chain uses TRBV13 and TRBJ2-7; TRBD2 is a possible D gene (5 bases). This CDR3 has 16 residues. V lost 4 bases to trimming and J lost 4 bases, with 20 bases between them. Germline values: CDR1 PRHDT, CDR2 FYEKMQ (reference sequence). The CDR3 DNA follows: TGTGCCAGCAGCTCGACCCCCGTCGGGGTGTCGTACGAGCAGTACTTC. It translates to CASSSTPVGVSYEQYF. Full variable domain (outside the CDR3, taken from reference TRBV13 and TRBJ2-7): AAGVIQSPRHLIKEKRETATLKCYPIPRHDTVYWYQQGPGQDPQFLISFYEKMQSDKGSIPDRFSAQQFSDYHSELNMSSLELGDSALYFCASSSTPVGVSYEQYFGPGTRLTVT.

This clone was observed a handful of times. This sequence joins TRBV10-3 and TRBJ1-5; 7 bases are shared with TRBD1. This CDR3 region has 15 residues. CDR1 and CDR2 from the germline V gene are ENHRY and SYGVKD. Trimming removed 0 bases from V and 1 base from J; junction bases left unmatched: 0. CDR3 sequence (DNA): TGTGCCATCAGTGAGTCGGGACAGAGCAATCAGCCCCAGCATTTT. This gives the protein CAISESGQSNQPQHF.

This clone was observed a few times. The V and J genes are TRBV28 and TRBJ2-5; possible D gene TRBD2, 5 bases. CDR1 is MDHEN and CDR2 is SYDVKM in the germline V gene. Trimming cost V 5 bases and J 1 base, with 17 bases left between them. The CDR3 is 16 amino acids. CDR3 nucleotides: TGTGCCAGCAGTCCGCCCCCCGGGGTGGCCCAAGAGACCCAGTACTTC. This codes for CASSPPPGVAQETQYF.